This T cell receptor beta chain was identified in a study of T cell responses to AZD1222 COVID-19 vaccine. Study findings and constraints: The donors showed a predominance of white British ancestry and of females, with possible underestimation of clonal diversity. No day 14 peak samples; only post-peak repertoires were characterized.

About this clone itself: Its antigen is as yet unknown.

Germline lookup yields CDR1 SGHVS and CDR2 FNYEAQ. CDR3 length: 14 amino acids. V lost 1 base, J lost 9 bases, and 10 bases lay in between. Sequenced by immunoSEQ multiplex PCR; TCRdb stores in-frame clones only, minus some. The sample includes under 90,000 clones, 75% to 90% seen only once; the top ten take about 10%. Sequenced here: peripheral blood, sampled 28 days after the second AZD1222 dose. This clonotype was sampled from an adult who received the AZD1222 COVID-19 vaccine. This chain joins TRBV7-6 and TRBJ1-6, with no clear D. CDR3 nucleotides: TGTGCCAGCAGCTTAGAGATGACGGCTTCACCCCTCCACTTT. It specifies CASSLEMTASPLHF.